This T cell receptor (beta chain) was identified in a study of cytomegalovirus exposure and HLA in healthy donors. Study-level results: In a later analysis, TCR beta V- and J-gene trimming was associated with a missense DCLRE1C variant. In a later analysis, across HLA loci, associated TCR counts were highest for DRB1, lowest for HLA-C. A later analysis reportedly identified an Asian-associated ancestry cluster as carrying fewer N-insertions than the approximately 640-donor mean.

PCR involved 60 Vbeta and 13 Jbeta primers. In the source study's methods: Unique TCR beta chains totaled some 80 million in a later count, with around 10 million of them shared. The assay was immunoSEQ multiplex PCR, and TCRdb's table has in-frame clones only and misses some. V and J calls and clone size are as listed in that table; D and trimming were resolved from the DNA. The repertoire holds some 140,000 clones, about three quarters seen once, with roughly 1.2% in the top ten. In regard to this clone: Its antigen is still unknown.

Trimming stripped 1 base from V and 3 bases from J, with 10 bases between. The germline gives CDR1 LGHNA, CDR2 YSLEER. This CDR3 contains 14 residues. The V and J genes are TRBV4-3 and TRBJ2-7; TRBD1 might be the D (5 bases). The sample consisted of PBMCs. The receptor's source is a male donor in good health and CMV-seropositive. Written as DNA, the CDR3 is TGCGCCAGCAGCCAAGGGACATCTAACTACGAGCAGTACTTC. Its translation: CASSQGTSNYEQYF.